The subject of this entry is one T cell receptor beta chain. As yet, its antigen is unknown. The data originate from a study of T-cell memory formation after mild COVID-19. Study observations and caveats: Clones contracting over day 15 to 85 were CD4/CD8 balanced, with later expanders leaning CD4+.

V was shortened by 4 bases and J by 9 bases, with 13 bases between the two germline ends. The CDR3 covers 13 residues. CDR1 and CDR2 (germline): SQVTM, ANQGSEA. TCRdb ran MiXCR on the 5' RACE reads and lists one entry per CDR3 protein. This sample has 350,000 to 450,000 distinct CDR3 sequences, with about an eighth found just once. The sequencing sample was made of PBMCs or a T cell subset sorted from them (not recorded which). The V and J genes are TRBV29-1 and TRBJ1-6; no clear D gene. The receptor was isolated from a man aged 18 to 30 who had mild COVID-19 (a few samples of this study predate the infection). Cell type and time point are not known. The CDR3 protein is CSVAPWIGSPLHF. Here the CDR3 DNA reads TGCAGCGTTGCCCCCTGGATAGGTTCACCCCTCCACTTT.